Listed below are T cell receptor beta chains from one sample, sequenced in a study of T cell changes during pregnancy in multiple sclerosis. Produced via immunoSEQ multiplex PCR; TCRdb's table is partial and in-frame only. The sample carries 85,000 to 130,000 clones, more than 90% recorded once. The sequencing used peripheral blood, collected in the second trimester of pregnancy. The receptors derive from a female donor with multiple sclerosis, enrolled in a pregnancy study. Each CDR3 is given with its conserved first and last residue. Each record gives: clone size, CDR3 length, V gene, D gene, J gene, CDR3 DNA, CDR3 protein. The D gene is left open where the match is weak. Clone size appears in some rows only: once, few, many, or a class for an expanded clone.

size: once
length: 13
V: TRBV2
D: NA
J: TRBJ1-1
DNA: TGTGCCAGCAGGAGACAGGAGAACACTGAAGCTTTCTTT
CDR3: CASRRQENTEAFF

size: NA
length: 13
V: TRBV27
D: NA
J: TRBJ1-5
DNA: TGTGCCAGCAGTTTCGGGAAAAATCAGCCCCAGCATTTT
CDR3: CASSFGKNQPQHF

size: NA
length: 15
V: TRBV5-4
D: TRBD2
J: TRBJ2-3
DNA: TGTGCCAGCAGGCCCGAGACTAGCGGGAGAGATACGCAGTATTTT
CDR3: CASRPETSGRDTQYF

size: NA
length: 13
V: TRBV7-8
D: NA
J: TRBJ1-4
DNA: TGTGCCAGCAGCTTATTTATAAATGAAAAACTGTTTTTT
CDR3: CASSLFINEKLFF

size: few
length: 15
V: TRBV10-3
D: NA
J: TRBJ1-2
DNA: TGTGCCATCCGCGCGACTCTGACTAGCACGGATGGCTACACCTTC
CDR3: CAIRATLTSTDGYTF

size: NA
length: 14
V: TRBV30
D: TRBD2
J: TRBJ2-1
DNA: TGTGCCTGGAGCCTCGGGACTAGCGGGGGCCGGCAGTTCTTC
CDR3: CAWSLGTSGGRQFF

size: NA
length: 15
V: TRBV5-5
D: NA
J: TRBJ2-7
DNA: TGTGCCAGCAGCCCTGGGGGCGCCTTGGGCTACGAGCAGTACTTC
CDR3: CASSPGGALGYEQYF

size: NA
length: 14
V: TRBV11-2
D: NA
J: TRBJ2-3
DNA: TGTGCCAGCAGCGCCGACTGGAGCACAGATACGCAGTATTTT
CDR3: CASSADWSTDTQYF

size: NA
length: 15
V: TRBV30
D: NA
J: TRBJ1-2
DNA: TGTGCCTGGAGTGTATGGGGGGGCGCGGTGGATGGCTACACCTTC
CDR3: CAWSVWGGAVDGYTF

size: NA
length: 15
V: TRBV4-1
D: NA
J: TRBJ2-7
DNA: TGCGCCAGCAGCCAAGTTCTTAAGAGCTCCTACGAGCAGTACTTC
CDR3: CASSQVLKSSYEQYF

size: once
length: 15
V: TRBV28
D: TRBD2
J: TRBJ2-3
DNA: TGTGCCAGCAGTGCTGGACTAGCGGGCACAGATACGCAGTATTTT
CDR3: CASSAGLAGTDTQYF

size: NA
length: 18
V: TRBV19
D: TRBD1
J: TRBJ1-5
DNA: TGTGCCAGTAGTAAAGAGACCTCCGGGACAGGATACAATCAGCCCCAGCATTTT
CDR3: CASSKETSGTGYNQPQHF

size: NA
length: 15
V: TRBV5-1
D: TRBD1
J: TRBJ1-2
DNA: TGCGCCAGCAGCTTGGACCAGGGGGTAAACTATGGCTACACCTTC
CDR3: CASSLDQGVNYGYTF

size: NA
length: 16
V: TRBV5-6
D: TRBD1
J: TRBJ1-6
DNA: TGTGCCAGCAGCTTGTCCCGGGACAGGGGATCTTCACCCCTCCACTTT
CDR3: CASSLSRDRGSSPLHF

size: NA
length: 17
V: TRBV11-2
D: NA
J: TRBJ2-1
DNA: TGTGCCAGCAGCTCTCGAGGGACTCAACCACCCTACAATGAGCAGTTCTTC
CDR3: CASSSRGTQPPYNEQFF

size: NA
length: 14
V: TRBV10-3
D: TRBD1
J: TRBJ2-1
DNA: TGTGCCATCAGACCGGACAGGGGGTACAATGAGCAGTTCTTC
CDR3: CAIRPDRGYNEQFF

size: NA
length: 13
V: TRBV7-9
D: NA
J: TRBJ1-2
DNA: TGTGCCAGCACCACTCGCAGGAGGGGTGGCTACACCTTC
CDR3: CASTTRRRGGYTF

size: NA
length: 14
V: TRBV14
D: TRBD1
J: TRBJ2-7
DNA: TGTGCCAGCAGCCAACTTCGACAGGGGTGGGAGCAGTACTTC
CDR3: CASSQLRQGWEQYF

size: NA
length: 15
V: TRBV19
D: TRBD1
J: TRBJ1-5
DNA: TGTGCCAGTACCACTCGACAGGGAAGCAATCAGCCCCAGCATTTT
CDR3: CASTTRQGSNQPQHF

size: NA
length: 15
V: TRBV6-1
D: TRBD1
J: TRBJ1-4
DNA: TGTGCCAGCAGTACGCGACAGGGTCTTGATGAAAAACTGTTTTTT
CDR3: CASSTRQGLDEKLFF

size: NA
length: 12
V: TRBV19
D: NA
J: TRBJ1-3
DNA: TGTGCCAGCGGAGCCCCAGGAAACACCATATATTTT
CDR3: CASGAPGNTIYF

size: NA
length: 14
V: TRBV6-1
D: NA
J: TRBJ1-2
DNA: TGTGCCAGCAGTGAAGCGTGGGAGGCCTATGGCTACACCTTC
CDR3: CASSEAWEAYGYTF

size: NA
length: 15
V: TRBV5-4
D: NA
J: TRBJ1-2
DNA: TGTGCCAGCACCACGGGGACATCTCTGACTCGTGGCTACACCTTC
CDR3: CASTTGTSLTRGYTF

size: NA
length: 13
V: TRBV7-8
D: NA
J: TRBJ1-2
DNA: TGTGCCAGCAGCTTCGATACGTCGAGAGGCTACACCTTC
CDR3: CASSFDTSRGYTF

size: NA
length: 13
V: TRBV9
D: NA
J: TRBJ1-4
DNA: TGTGCCAGCAGTCCCACAGGCGATGAAAAACTGTTTTTT
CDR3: CASSPTGDEKLFF

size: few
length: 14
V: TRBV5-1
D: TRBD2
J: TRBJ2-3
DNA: TGCGCCAGCAGCTTGCCTAGCGGGACAGATACGCAGTATTTT
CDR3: CASSLPSGTDTQYF

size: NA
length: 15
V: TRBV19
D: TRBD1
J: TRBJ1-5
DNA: TGTGCCAGTAGTCTCTGGACAGGGGCGAATCAGCCCCAGCATTTT
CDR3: CASSLWTGANQPQHF

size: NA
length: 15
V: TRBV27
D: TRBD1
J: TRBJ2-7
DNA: TGTGCCAGCAGTCCCCGACAGGGGGGGTCCTACGAGCAGTACTTC
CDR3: CASSPRQGGSYEQYF